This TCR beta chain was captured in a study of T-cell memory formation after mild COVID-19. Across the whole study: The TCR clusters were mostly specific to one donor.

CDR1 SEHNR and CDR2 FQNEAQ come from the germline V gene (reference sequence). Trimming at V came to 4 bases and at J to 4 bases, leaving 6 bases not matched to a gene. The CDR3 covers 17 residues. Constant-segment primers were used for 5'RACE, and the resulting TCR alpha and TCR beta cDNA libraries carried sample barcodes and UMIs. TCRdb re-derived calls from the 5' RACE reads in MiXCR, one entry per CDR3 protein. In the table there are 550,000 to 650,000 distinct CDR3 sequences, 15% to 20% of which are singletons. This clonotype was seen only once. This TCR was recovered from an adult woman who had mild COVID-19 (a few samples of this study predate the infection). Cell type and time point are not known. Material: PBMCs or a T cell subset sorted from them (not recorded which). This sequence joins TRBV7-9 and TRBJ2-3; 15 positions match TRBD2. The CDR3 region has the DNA TGTGCCAGCAGCTCGAGGACTAGCGGGAGGGACTCAGATACGCAGTATTTT. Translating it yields CASSSRTSGRDSDTQYF.